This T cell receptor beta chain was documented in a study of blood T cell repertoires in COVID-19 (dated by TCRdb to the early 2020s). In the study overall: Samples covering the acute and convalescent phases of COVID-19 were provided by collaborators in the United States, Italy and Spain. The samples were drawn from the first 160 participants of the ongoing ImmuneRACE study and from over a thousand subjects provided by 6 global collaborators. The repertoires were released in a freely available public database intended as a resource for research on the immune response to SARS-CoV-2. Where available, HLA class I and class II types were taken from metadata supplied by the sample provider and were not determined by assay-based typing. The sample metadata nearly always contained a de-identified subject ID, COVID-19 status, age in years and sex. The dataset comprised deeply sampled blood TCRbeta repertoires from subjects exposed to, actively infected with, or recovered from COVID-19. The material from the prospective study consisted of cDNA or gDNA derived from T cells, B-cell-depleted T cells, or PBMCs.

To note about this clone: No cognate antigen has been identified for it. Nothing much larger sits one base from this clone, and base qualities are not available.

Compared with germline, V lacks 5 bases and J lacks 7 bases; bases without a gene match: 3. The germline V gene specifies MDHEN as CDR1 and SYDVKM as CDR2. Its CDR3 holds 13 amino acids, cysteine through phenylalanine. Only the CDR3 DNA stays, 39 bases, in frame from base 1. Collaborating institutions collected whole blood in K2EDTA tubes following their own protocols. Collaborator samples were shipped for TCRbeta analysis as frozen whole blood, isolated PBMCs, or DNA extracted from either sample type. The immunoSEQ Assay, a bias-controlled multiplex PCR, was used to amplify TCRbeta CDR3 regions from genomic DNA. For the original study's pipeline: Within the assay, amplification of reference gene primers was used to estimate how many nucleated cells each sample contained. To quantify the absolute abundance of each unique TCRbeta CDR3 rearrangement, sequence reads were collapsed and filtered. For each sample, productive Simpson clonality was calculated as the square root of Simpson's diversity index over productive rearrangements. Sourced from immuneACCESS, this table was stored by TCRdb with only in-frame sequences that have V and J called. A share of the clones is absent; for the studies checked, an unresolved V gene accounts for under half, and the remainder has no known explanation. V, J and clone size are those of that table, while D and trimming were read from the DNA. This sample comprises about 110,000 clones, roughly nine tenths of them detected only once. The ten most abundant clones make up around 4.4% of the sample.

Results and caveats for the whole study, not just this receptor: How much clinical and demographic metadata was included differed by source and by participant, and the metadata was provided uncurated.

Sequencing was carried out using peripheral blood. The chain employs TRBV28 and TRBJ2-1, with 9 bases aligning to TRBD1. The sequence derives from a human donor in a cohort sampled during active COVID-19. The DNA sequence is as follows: TGTGCCAGCAGTGCCGGGACAGGGAATGAGCAGTTCTTC. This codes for CASSAGTGNEQFF.